These 24 T cell receptor beta chains originate from one sample sequenced in a study of low-dose radiotherapy and immunotherapy resistance in tumors (dated by TCRdb to between 2021 and 2022). To make first-strand cDNA, Superscript III was used along with a set of TRAV- and TRBV-specific primers so that both the TCRalpha and TCRbeta chains were covered. A roughly 19-cycle PCR with Phusion amplified the TCRs, pairing a constant-region primer with the adapter that was attached to the V primers. The public reads were reprocessed in TCRdb via fastp at Q25 and MiXCR, keeping in-frame beta chains. Rows with one shared CDR3 protein collapse into an entry with the most common genes and DNA. The sample table lists 13,000 to 15,000 distinct CDR3 sequences, more than 65% of them with a count of one. The ten most abundant clones make up about 5% of the sample. The receptors derive from a human donor with advanced metastatic prostate, ovarian, gallbladder or colorectal cancer (not recorded which). This table probably holds off-target reads from a library built for another chain.

This rearrangement joins TRBV4-1 to TRBJ1-1; TRBD1 is a possible D gene (6 bases). Germline V CDR1 and CDR2: MGHRA, YSYEKL. CDR3 length equals 15 residues. The germline V and J ends were trimmed by 0 bases and 4 bases, with 12 bases remaining between them. In nucleotides, the CDR3 is TGCGCCAGCAGCCAAGACGCCCGACAGGCCACTGAAGCTTTCTTT. Its protein product is CASSQDARQATEAFF.

The chain uses TRBV2 and TRBJ1-4; no definite D call. In germline, CDR1 is SNHLY, CDR2 FYNNEI. V lost 7 bases, J lost 8 bases, and 14 bases lay in between. The CDR3 runs 13 residues. CDR3: CASMGFLGEKLFF. CDR3 DNA: TGTGCCAGCATGGGCTTTCTAGGCGAAAAACTGTTTTTT. Supplemented by reference TRBV2 and TRBJ1-4, the full variable domain reads EPEVTQTPSHQVTQMGQEVILRCVPISNHLYFYWYRQILGQKVEFLVSFYNNEISEKSEIFDDQFSVERPDGSNFTLKIRSTKLEDSAMYFCASMGFLGEKLFFGSGTQLSVL.

The gene calls are TRBV5-1 and TRBJ2-2; D possibly matches TRBD1 or TRBD2 (5 bases each). Germline V gene sequence: CDR1 SGHRS, CDR2 YFSETQ. This CDR3 has 16 amino acids. The ends were cut back, 0 bases at V and 2 bases at J, with 11 bases in the middle. CDR3 nucleotides: TGCGCCAGCAGCTTGGAGGTGGGACGAAACACCGGGGAGCTGTTTTTT. The encoded protein is CASSLEVGRNTGELFF.

The count of this clonotype is one. The chain couples TRBV5-1 to TRBJ2-1; 12 bases agree with TRBD1. The CDR3 loop spans 16 amino acids. The germline CDR1 and CDR2 sequences are SGHRS and YFSETQ. Trimming removed 3 bases from V and 8 bases from J; junction bases left unmatched: 9. For the CDR3, the DNA is TGCGCCAGCAGCTATGCGGGACAGGGGGCGGTCGATGAGCAGTTCTTC. This gives the protein CASSYAGQGAVDEQFF.

This clonotype was detected a few times. The chain links TRBV7-6 to TRBJ2-3, with TRBD2 matching 8 bases. Per germline, CDR1 SGHVS and CDR2 FNYEAQ. Trimming at V came to 5 bases and at J to 7 bases, leaving 11 bases not matched to a gene. The CDR3 loop spans 15 amino acids. CDR3 sequence (DNA): TGTGCCAGCAGCCTATCGGGGGTAGCGGGGAATACGCAGTATTTT. Encoded protein: CASSLSGVAGNTQYF.

V usage is TRBV10-3 and J usage is TRBJ2-1, with 11 positions matching TRBD2. V lost 5 bases to trimming and J lost 4 bases; unmatched junction nucleotides: 4. The CDR3 length is 15 residues. In germline, CDR1 is ENHRY, CDR2 SYGVKD. CDR3 nucleotide sequence: TGTGCCATCAGTACTAGCGGGGGACCGTACAATGAGCAGTTCTTC. This encodes CAISTSGGPYNEQFF.

The chain has TRBV7-2 and TRBJ2-2; 10 bases match TRBD2. This CDR3 contains 16 residues. Germline V lookup: CDR1 SGHTA, CDR2 FQGNSA. V lost 3 bases, J lost 6 bases, and 7 bases stayed unmatched. CDR3 protein: CASSFTLAGAAGELFF. CDR3 DNA: TGTGCCAGCAGCTTTACCCTAGCGGGGGCTGCCGGGGAGCTGTTTTTT.

V and J are TRBV6-6 and TRBJ2-7; 8 nucleotides align to TRBD1. V gave up 6 bases and J gave up 0 bases; unmatched junction bases: 7. CDR1 is MNHNY, CDR2 SVGAGI, per germline (reference sequence). The CDR3 is 15 residues long. CDR3 in amino acids: CASSPRTGSSYEQYF. As DNA, the CDR3 is TGTGCCAGCAGCCCCCGGACAGGGAGCTCCTACGAGCAGTACTTC.

This clonotype was detected only a few times. The chain combines TRBV5-6 with TRBJ2-5, with TRBD1 matching over 7 bases. CDR3 length equals 13 residues. The V gene's germline CDR1 is SGHDT and CDR2 YYEEEE. The ends lost 7 bases at V and 4 bases at J; junction bases unmatched: 7. CDR3 region: CASYRGRGETQYF. The CDR3 DNA follows: TGTGCCAGCTACAGGGGACGGGGAGAGACCCAGTACTTC.

V and J are TRBV25-1 and TRBJ2-3, with D unresolved. Trimming removed 2 bases at V and 2 bases at J, with 8 bases between. The CDR3 consists of 14 residues. CDR1 MGHDK and CDR2 SYGVNS come from the germline V gene. The CDR3 nucleotides read TGTGCCAGCAGTGAAGAAGCTGTCACAGATACGCAGTATTTT. This translates into CASSEEAVTDTQYF.

This clonotype was counted only a few times. The chain uses TRBV14 and TRBJ2-3; D is uncertain. Germline V gene lookup returns CDR1 SGHDN and CDR2 FVKESK. V was trimmed by 6 bases and J by 6 bases, leaving 13 bases between them. The CDR3 contains 13 residues. The CDR3 sequence: CASSPRIRDTQYF. In DNA, the CDR3 is TGTGCCAGCAGTCCCCGAATTCGGGATACGCAGTATTTT.

The sample holds a few counts of this clonotype. The gene calls are TRBV7-8 and TRBJ2-3, with a weak D call TRBD2 (7 bases). Germline CDR1 SGHVS, CDR2 FQNEAQ. The germline V and J ends were trimmed by 1 base and 4 bases, with 9 bases remaining between them. CDR3 length: 14 amino acids. The DNA of the CDR3 is TGTGCCAGCAGCTTAGTGCGGGGGCCAGATACGCAGTATTTT. This encodes CASSLVRGPDTQYF. Filled out from reference TRBV7-8 and TRBJ2-3, the complete variable domain reads GAGVSQSPRYKVAKRGQDVALRCDPISGHVSLFWYQQALGQGPEFLTYFQNEAQLDKSGLPSDRFFAERPEGSVSTLKIQRTQQEDSAVYLCASSLVRGPDTQYFGPGTRLTVL.

The chain recombines TRBV7-2 with TRBJ2-3, with 7 bases fitting TRBD2. This CDR3 is 15 amino acids long. Per germline, CDR1 SGHTA and CDR2 FQGNSA. The trim removed 4 bases at V and 7 bases at J, leaving 11 bases unmatched. The CDR3 spells CASSSQRDGRNTQYF. The CDR3 DNA sequence: TGTGCCAGCAGCTCGCAACGAGACGGGAGGAATACGCAGTATTTT.

This clonotype has a handful of counts. This sequence joins TRBV6-4 and TRBJ1-1, with D unresolved. CDR3 length equals 15 residues. Trimming took 5 bases from V and 0 from J, leaving 13 bases between them. CDR1 is MRHNA, CDR2 SNTAGT, per germline. The chain's CDR3 is CASSQRPAMNTEAFF. The CDR3 DNA reads as TGTGCCAGCAGTCAGCGTCCGGCTATGAACACTGAAGCTTTCTTT.

The chain recombines TRBV5-3 with TRBJ2-1; TRBD2 might be the D (5 bases). TRBV5-3 is flagged as an ORF with uncertain function. This CDR3 spans 13 amino acids. The V gene lost 8 bases and the J gene lost 6 bases, with 15 bases spanning the gap. CDR3 nucleotide sequence: TGTGCCAGCAGCCGGACGGCGGGCAATGAGCAGTTCTTC. It yields the protein CASSRTAGNEQFF.

This chain joins TRBV29-1 and TRBJ1-2; D call uncertain. The germline V and J ends were trimmed by 5 bases and 5 bases, with 6 bases remaining between them. The CDR3 is made up of 10 amino acids. Germline values: CDR1 SQVTM, CDR2 ANQGSEA. The CDR3, as DNA: TGCAGCGTTCAGGATTATGGCTACACCTTC. Translation: CSVQDYGYTF. Supplemented by reference TRBV29-1 and TRBJ1-2, the full variable domain reads SAVISQKPSRDICQRGTSLTIQCQVDSQVTMMFWYRQQPGQSLTLIATANQGSEATYESGFVIDKFPISRPNLTFSTLTVSNMSPEDSSIYLCSVQDYGYTFGSGTRLTVV.

This chain joins TRBV29-1 and TRBJ2-5; weak D call: TRBD1 (6 bases). The V gene's germline CDR1 is SQVTM and CDR2 ANQGSEA. V gave up 4 bases and J gave up 3 bases, with 15 bases separating them. CDR3 size: 14 residues. CDR3 amino acids: CSVGSGSGEETQYF. The CDR3 DNA sequence: TGCAGCGTTGGATCGGGCTCAGGGGAAGAGACCCAGTACTTC.

This clonotype was seen a handful of times. CDR3 sequence reads: CASSPPYSPLHF. The CDR3 DNA reads as TGTGCCAGCAGCCCCCCTTATTCACCCCTCCACTTT. The chain couples TRBV11-2 to TRBJ1-6; unclear D gene. The ends were cut back, 5 bases at V and 8 bases at J, with 7 bases in the middle. The germline V gene encodes CDR1 SGHAT and CDR2 FQNNGV. This CDR3 is built from 12 residues.

This clonotype was found once. J is TRBJ2-3 and V is TRBV5-6, with D perhaps TRBD2 (5 bases). CDR1 and CDR2 (germline): SGHDT, YYEEEE. Trimming stripped 1 base from V and 4 bases from J, with 10 bases between. CDR3 size: 14 residues. The CDR3 here is CASSLRQRADTQYF. DNA of the CDR3: TGTGCCAGCAGCTTGAGGCAGAGGGCAGATACGCAGTATTTT.

The chain recombines TRBV19 with TRBJ1-1; D remains unclear. The length of the CDR3 is 12 residues. Germline-derived CDR1 and CDR2 are LNHDA and SQIVND (reference sequence). The V end lost 5 bases, the J end lost 2 bases, and 6 bases lay between the germline ends. The CDR3 DNA is TGTGCCAGTAGTCAGGTAAACACTGAAGCTTTCTTT. Protein sequence: CASSQVNTEAFF.

The gene calls are TRBV5-1 and TRBJ2-1; 10 bases fit TRBD2. CDR1 is SGHRS and CDR2 is YFSETQ in the germline V gene. V trimming: 4 bases; J trimming: 4 bases; junction bases outside the gene matches: 8. The CDR3 has 16 residues. The CDR3 here is CASSQNLAGVYNEQFF. In DNA, the CDR3 is TGCGCCAGCAGCCAAAACCTAGCGGGGGTTTACAATGAGCAGTTCTTC.

The chain links TRBV6-1 to TRBJ2-5; D perhaps matches TRBD1 (7 bases). Trimming pared 4 bases from V and 4 bases from J, leaving 22 bases between. The CDR3 is 17 amino acids. The germline CDR1 and CDR2 sequences are MNHNS and SASEGT. This CDR3 reads CASSGGAGGLPRETQYF. As DNA, the CDR3 is TGTGCCAGCAGTGGGGGGGCAGGGGGATTGCCAAGAGAGACCCAGTACTTC.

The chain couples TRBV14 to TRBJ2-7; D not certain. The CDR3 sequence is 14 residues long. CDR1 and CDR2 from the germline V gene are SGHDN and FVKESK. V lost 1 base and J 0 bases, leaving 7 bases between the germline ends. Written as DNA, the CDR3 is TGTGCCAGCAGCCAAGGCTTAGGCTCCTACGAGCAGTACTTC. Residues: CASSQGLGSYEQYF.

This chain uses TRBV11-2 with TRBJ2-3; no clear D. Trimming removed 0 bases at V and 4 bases at J, with 8 bases between. This CDR3 comprises 14 residues. Germline values: CDR1 SGHAT, CDR2 FQNNGV. This chain's CDR3 is CASSLDGISDTQYF. DNA of the CDR3: TGTGCCAGCAGCTTAGATGGGATTTCAGATACGCAGTATTTT.